The TCR beta chain under discussion was sequenced for a study of preoperative IRX-2 immunotherapy in early breast cancer. This clone was detected only a few times. Here immunoSEQ multiplex PCR was the method, and the copy in TCRdb shows in-frame clones only, minus some. Of more than 3,000 clones in the sample, around 70% were seen once. The treatment is: preoperative locoregional IRX-2 cytokine immunotherapy. Samples came from a phase Ib trial of preoperative locoregional IRX-2 cytokine immunotherapy. The specimen comprised tumor tissue, sampled after IRX-2 immunotherapy. The sequence was obtained from a human donor with breast cancer.

Here the CDR3 reads CASGLRGGGGTKNIQYF. CDR3 nucleotide sequence: TGTGCCAGCGGGCTACGGGGGGGAGGTGGGACCAAAAACATTCAGTACTTC. The chain uses TRBV28 and TRBJ2-4, with 8 nucleotides matching TRBD2. Germline values: CDR1 MDHEN, CDR2 SYDVKM. Unmatched junction bases numbered 14, after V lost 8 bases and J lost 2 bases. This CDR3 contains 17 residues.